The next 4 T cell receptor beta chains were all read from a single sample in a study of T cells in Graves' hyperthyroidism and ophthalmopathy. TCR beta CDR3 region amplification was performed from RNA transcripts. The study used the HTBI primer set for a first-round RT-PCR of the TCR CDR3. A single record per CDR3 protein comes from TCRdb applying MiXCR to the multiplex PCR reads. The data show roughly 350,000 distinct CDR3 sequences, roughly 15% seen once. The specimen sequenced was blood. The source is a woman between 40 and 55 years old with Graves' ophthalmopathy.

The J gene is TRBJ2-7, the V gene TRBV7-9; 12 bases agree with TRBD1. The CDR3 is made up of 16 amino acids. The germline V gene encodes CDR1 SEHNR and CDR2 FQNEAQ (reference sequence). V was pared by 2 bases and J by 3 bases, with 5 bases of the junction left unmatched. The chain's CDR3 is CASSLRDRGRDYEQYF. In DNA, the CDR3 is TGTGCCAGCAGCTTAAGGGACAGGGGGCGAGACTACGAGCAGTACTTC. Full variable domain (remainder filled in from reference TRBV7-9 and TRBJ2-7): DTGVSQNPRHKITKRGQNVTFRCDPISEHNRLYWYRQTLGQGPEFLTYFQNEAQLEKSRLLSDRFSAERPKGSFSTLEIQRTEQGDSAMYLCASSLRDRGRDYEQYFGPGTRLTVT.

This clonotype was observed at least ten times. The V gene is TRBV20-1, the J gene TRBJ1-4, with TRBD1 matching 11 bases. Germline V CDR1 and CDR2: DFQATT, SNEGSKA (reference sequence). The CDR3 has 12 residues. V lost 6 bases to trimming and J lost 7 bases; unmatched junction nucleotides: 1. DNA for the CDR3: TGCAGTGCGGGGACAGGGGGTGAAAAACTGTTTTTT. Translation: CSAGTGGEKLFF.

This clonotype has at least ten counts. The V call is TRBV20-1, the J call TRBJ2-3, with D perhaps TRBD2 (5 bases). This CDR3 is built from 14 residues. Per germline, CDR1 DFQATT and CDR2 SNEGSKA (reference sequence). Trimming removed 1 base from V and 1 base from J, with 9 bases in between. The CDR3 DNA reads TGCAGTGCTAGAGGACTATATGGCACAGATACGCAGTATTTT. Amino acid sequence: CSARGLYGTDTQYF.

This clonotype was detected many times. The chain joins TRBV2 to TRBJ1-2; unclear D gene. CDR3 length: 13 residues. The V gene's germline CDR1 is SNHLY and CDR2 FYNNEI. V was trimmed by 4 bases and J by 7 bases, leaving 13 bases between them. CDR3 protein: CASSGGRRAGYTF. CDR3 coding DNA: TGTGCCAGCAGTGGAGGGAGAAGGGCTGGCTACACCTTC. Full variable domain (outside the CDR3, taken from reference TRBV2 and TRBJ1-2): EPEVTQTPSHQVTQMGQEVILRCVPISNHLYFYWYRQILGQKVEFLVSFYNNEISEKSEIFDDQFSVERPDGSNFTLKIRSTKLEDSAMYFCASSGGRRAGYTFGSGTRLTVV.